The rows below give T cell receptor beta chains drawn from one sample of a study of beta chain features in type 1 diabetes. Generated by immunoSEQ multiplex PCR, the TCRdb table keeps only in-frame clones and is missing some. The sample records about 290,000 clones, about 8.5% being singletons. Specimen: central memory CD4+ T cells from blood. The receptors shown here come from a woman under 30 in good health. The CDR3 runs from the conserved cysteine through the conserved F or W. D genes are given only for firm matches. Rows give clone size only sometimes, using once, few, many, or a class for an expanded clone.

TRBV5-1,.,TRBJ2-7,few,TGCGCCAGCAGCGATGACAGCGGAGGCTACGAGCAGTACTTC,CASSDDSGGYEQYF
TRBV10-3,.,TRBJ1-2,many,TGTGCCATCAGGCCCCGGTCAGGGGATGATGGCTACACCTTC,CAIRPRSGDDGYTF
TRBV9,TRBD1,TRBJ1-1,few,TGTGCCAGCAGCGTAGCGGGTGACAGGGGAACTGAAGCTTTCTTT,CASSVAGDRGTEAFF
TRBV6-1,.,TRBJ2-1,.,TGTGCCAGCAGCCAATCGGCGGGGCGGGAGTTCTTC,CASSQSAGREFF
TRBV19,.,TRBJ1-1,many,TGTGCCAGTAAGAGGGACACCTACACTGAAGCTTTCTTT,CASKRDTYTEAFF
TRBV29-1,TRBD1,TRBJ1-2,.,TGCAGCACCGGGGACAGGAACTATGGCTACACCTTC,CSTGDRNYGYTF
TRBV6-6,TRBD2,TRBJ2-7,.,TGTGCCAGCAGTTACGCTGGACTAGAGCGGAACGAGCAGTACTTC,CASSYAGLERNEQYF
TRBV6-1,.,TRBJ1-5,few,TGTGCCAGCAGTGAAGGCGCGGGGGATCAGCCCCAGCATTTT,CASSEGAGDQPQHF
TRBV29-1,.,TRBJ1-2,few,TGCAGCGTTGAAGTCCCCCCGGGGGGCTACACCTTC,CSVEVPPGGYTF
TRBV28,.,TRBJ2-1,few,TGTGCCAGCAGCTCTAGAGTGAATGAGCAGTTCTTC,CASSSRVNEQFF
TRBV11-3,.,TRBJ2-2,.,TGTGCCAGCAGGGGTCCCGGGGAGCTGTTTTTT,CASRGPGELFF
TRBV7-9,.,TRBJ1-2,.,TGTGCCAGCAGCCCTAACGGCTATGGCTACACCTTC,CASSPNGYGYTF
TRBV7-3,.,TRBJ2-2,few,TGTGCCAGCAGCTTAAATCGTAGGGAGCTGTTTTTT,CASSLNRRELFF
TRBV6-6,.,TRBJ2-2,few,TGTGCCAGCACCAGCCGAGGGGGGGACACCGGGGAGCTGTTTTTT,CASTSRGGDTGELFF
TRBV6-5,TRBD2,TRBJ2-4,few,TGTGCCAGCAGATTAGAGGGAGGGGTAAACATTCAGTACTTC,CASRLEGGVNIQYF
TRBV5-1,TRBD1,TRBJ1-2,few,TGCGCCAGCAGCATACGAAACAGGGGCACTGGCTACACCTTC,CASSIRNRGTGYTF
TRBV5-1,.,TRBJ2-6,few,TGCGCCAGCAGCTTGGCCGGGGACTCTGGGGCCAACGTCCTGACTTTC,CASSLAGDSGANVLTF
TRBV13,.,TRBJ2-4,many,TGTGCCAGCAGCTGGGGAACTGGGGGAAACATTCAGTACTTC,CASSWGTGGNIQYF
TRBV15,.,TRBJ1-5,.,TGTGCCACCAGCGATCTGGCCCGGGAAGGCCAGCCCCAGCATTTT,CATSDLAREGQPQHF
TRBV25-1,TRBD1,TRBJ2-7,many,TGTGCCAGCAAGGGACAGGGGTCCTCTAGGCAGTACTTC,CASKGQGSSRQYF
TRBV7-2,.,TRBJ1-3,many,TGTGCCAGCAGCTTAGAGATTGGAAACACCATATATTTT,CASSLEIGNTIYF
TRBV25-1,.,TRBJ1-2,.,TGTGCCAGCAGTGAATTCTGGCCGGCTGGCGGCTACACCTTC,CASSEFWPAGGYTF
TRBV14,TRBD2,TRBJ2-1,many,TGTGCCAGCAGCCCTAGCGGGAGGACGGGCTACAATGAGCAGTTCTTC,CASSPSGRTGYNEQFF
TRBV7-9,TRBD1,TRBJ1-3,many,TGTGCCAGCAGCTTGGGACAGGGCACTGGAAACACCATATATTTT,CASSLGQGTGNTIYF
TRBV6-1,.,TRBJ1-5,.,TGTGCCAGCAGTGAGTCTGGAGGGAATCAGCCCCAGCATTTT,CASSESGGNQPQHF
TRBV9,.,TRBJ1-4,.,TGTGCCAGCAGCGTTGGGGCAGGGGCAACTAATGAAAAACTGTTTTTT,CASSVGAGATNEKLFF
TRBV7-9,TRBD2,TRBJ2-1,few,TGTGCCAGCAGCCCGAAAGGACTAGTCAATGAGCAGTTCTTC,CASSPKGLVNEQFF
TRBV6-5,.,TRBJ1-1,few,TGTGCCAGCAGCCGGACGCTGAACACTGAAGCTTTCTTT,CASSRTLNTEAFF
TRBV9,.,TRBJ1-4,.,TGTGCCAGCAGCGTAGGGCCGACAACTAATGAAAAACTGTTTTTT,CASSVGPTTNEKLFF
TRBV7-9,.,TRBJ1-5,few,TGTGCCAGCAGCTTTGCTAGCAATCAGCCCCAGCATTTT,CASSFASNQPQHF
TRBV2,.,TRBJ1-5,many,TGTGCCAGCAGTGCCGGGCGGGAGGCCCAGCATTTT,CASSAGREAQHF
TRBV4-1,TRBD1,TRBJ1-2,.,TGCGCCAGCAGCCAATCCACACAGGGGTCCTATGGCTACACCTTC,CASSQSTQGSYGYTF
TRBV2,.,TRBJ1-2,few,TGTGCCAGCAGTCGATCCCAGATCCCCCGGATCTCTAACTATGGCTACACCTTC,CASSRSQIPRISNYGYTF
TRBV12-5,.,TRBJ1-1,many,TGTGCTAGTGGACTAAGGGAAGTAGGCACTGAAGCTTTCTTT,CASGLREVGTEAFF
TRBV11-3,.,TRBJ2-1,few,TGTGCCAGCAGCACGAGCTACAATGAGCAGTTCTTC,CASSTSYNEQFF
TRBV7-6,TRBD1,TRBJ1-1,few,TGTGCCAGCAGCCCGGGACAGGTGTTAGCTTTCTTT,CASSPGQVLAFF
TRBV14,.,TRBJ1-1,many,TGTGCCAGCAGCCAAGTGCGAGGGAACACTGAAGCTTTCTTT,CASSQVRGNTEAFF
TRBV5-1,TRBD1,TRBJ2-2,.,TGCGCCACCCGACAGGGGGAGGCCGGGGAGCTGTTTTTT,CATRQGEAGELFF
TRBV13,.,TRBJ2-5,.,TGTGCCAGCAGCTTATGGGGCCGGGAGGAGACCCAGTACTTC,CASSLWGREETQYF
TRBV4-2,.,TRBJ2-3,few,TGTGCCAGCAGCCGTGATCCCGGTGGAACAGATACGCAGTATTTT,CASSRDPGGTDTQYF
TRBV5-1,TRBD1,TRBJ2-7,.,TGCGCCAGCAGCTTGGACAGGGGTGGCTACGAGCAGTACTTC,CASSLDRGGYEQYF